This TCR beta chain was captured in a study of blood T cell repertoires in COVID-19 (dated by TCRdb to about 2020). For context, the study as a whole: Samples covering the acute and convalescent phases of COVID-19 were provided by collaborators in the United States, Italy and Spain. The prospective study material was composed of cDNA or gDNA derived from T cells, B-cell-depleted T cells, or PBMCs. Deeply sampled blood TCRbeta repertoires from subjects exposed to, actively infected with, or recovered from COVID-19 were included in the dataset. The repertoires were made available in a free public database intended to serve as a resource for research on the immune response to SARS-CoV-2. Samples came from the ongoing ImmuneRACE study (first 160 participants) plus 1,254 subjects from 6 global collaborators. Sample metadata almost always included a de-identified subject ID, COVID-19 status, age in years and sex. Where HLA class I and class II types were available, the types were taken from metadata supplied by the sample provider, not from assay-based typing. General conclusions and limits of the study: The amount of clinical and demographic metadata varied by source and participant and was provided uncurated.

Whole blood was collected in K2EDTA tubes by collaborating institutions according to the institutions' own protocols. For TCRbeta analysis, collaborators shipped samples as frozen whole blood, isolated PBMCs, or DNA extracted from either of those sample types. TCRbeta CDR3 regions were amplified from genomic DNA using the immunoSEQ Assay, a bias-controlled multiplex PCR. The original methods were these. The number of nucleated cells in each sample was estimated by amplification of reference gene primers within the assay. To quantify the absolute abundance of each unique TCRbeta CDR3 rearrangement, sequence reads were collapsed and filtered. For each sample, productive Simpson clonality was calculated as the square root of Simpson's diversity index over productive rearrangements. TCRdb took over this immuneACCESS table, retaining in-frame rearrangements with V and J assigned. Such tables are incomplete; in checked studies, under half of the missing clones stem from an unresolved V gene, and the remainder is unexplained. V and J calls and clone size come straight from that table; D and trimming were deduced from the DNA. The sample includes roughly 300,000 clones, with 75% to 85% observed a single time. Approximately 7.6% of the sample is in the top ten clones.

In regard to this clone: Its binding antigen is unknown. Base qualities were left out, and no much larger clone turns up one base away.

The CDR3 goes from the cysteine to the phenylalanine over 17 residues. Kept here is only the CDR3 DNA, which spans 51 bases and is read in frame from base 1. The germline V gene encodes CDR1 LNHDA and CDR2 SQIVND (reference sequence). Relative to germline, V is 6 bases shorter and J is 0 bases shorter, with 15 bases between their ends. The sequence was obtained from a human donor in a cohort sampled during active COVID-19. This chain joins TRBV19 to TRBJ2-6; TRBD1 could be the D gene, as 6 bases match. Input material: peripheral blood. The CDR3 amino acid sequence is: CASRPTGPYSGANVLTF. At the DNA level, the sequence is TGTGCCAGTAGGCCGACAGGTCCGTACTCTGGGGCCAACGTCCTGACTTTC. Reference TRBV19 and TRBJ2-6 proteins supply the regions before and after the CDR3; the full variable domain is: DGGITQSPKYLFRKEGQNVTLSCEQNLNHDAMYWYRQDPGQGLRLIYYSQIVNDFQKGDIAEGYSVSREKKESFPLTVTSAQKNPTAFYLCASRPTGPYSGANVLTFGAGSRLTVL.